Listed here are 23 T cell receptor beta chains from one sample, sequenced in a study of T-cell memory formation after mild COVID-19 (dated by TCRdb to the early 2020s). The library was produced with 5' RACE. TCRdb shows the sequencer as Illumina NovaSeq 6000. Through fastp at Q25 and MiXCR, TCRdb rebuilt clones from the public reads, retaining in-frame beta chains. Rows are unified per CDR3 protein, each entry keeping the most common DNA and genes. Present in this sample are more than 300,000 distinct CDR3 sequences, about an eighth of which were seen just once. Clones ranked in the top ten supply about a fifth of the sample. Sequences were obtained from PBMCs or a T cell subset sorted from them (not recorded which). All receptors derive from a young man who had mild COVID-19 (a few samples of this study predate the infection). The sample titles of this study are shuffled in the database, so cell type and time point are left out; the donor was told from shared clones.

This clonotype was found a few times. The chain has TRBV9 and TRBJ1-4, with D maybe TRBD1 (6 bases). Germline values: CDR1 SGDLS, CDR2 YYNGEE. There are 15 residues in the CDR3. Between the trimmed V and J ends, which lost 4 bases and 5 bases, there was a span of 15 bases. The CDR3 here is CASSTRSTGNEKLFF. The CDR3 DNA reads TGTGCCAGCAGCACCAGAAGTACAGGGAATGAAAAACTGTTTTTT.

V and J are TRBV7-7 and TRBJ1-1; D not resolved. Trimming shortened V by 2 bases and J by 5 bases, and 9 bases separated the two germline ends. CDR1 SSHAT and CDR2 FNYEAQ come from the germline V gene (reference sequence). This CDR3 comprises 13 residues. CDR3 sequence reads: CASSLSLGTEAFF. DNA of the CDR3: TGTGCCAGCAGCTTATCTCTCGGGACTGAAGCTTTCTTT.

The rearrangement uses TRBV19 and TRBJ1-4; no clear D gene. V lost 5 bases and J 10 bases, leaving 8 bases between the germline ends. This CDR3 contains 11 residues. Germline loops: CDR1 LNHDA, CDR2 SQIVND (reference sequence). The CDR3 region has the DNA TGTGCCAGTAGTTCCCCGACAAAACTGTTTTTT. It yields the protein CASSSPTKLFF.

This clonotype showed up just a few times. The chain combines TRBV6-5 with TRBJ1-3; 9 bases map to TRBD1. The junction had 5 bases not matched to a gene; V was cut back by 6 bases and J by 2 bases. Germline loops: CDR1 MNHEY, CDR2 SVGAGI. This CDR3 spans 15 amino acids. CDR3: CASRLDRGTGNTIYF. The CDR3 DNA reads as TGTGCCAGCAGGCTGGACAGGGGAACTGGAAACACCATATATTTT.

In this sample, this clonotype turned up a few times. The chain has TRBV28 and TRBJ2-3; no clear D. The CDR3 spans 14 residues. With 2 bases removed from V and 2 bases from J, the gap between germline ends came to 8 bases. Germline assignment: CDR1 MDHEN and CDR2 SYDVKM. CDR3 in DNA: TGTGCCAGCAGTTTAGATACAAACACAGATACGCAGTATTTT. Encoded protein: CASSLDTNTDTQYF.

A few counts support this clonotype. The CDR3, as DNA: TGCGCCAGCAGTCACGGGGGGGGTCGAGAGACCCAGTACTTC. Amino acids: CASSHGGGRETQYF. V is TRBV10-2 and J is TRBJ2-5; TRBD2 matches 8 bases. The V and J ends lost 5 bases and 4 bases, in that order; junction bases with no gene match: 6. CDR1 WSHSY and CDR2 SAAADI come from the germline V gene. The CDR3 contains 14 residues.

The rearrangement uses TRBV5-1 and TRBJ2-7; 8 bases are a match to TRBD1. The CDR3 runs 12 residues. J gave up 8 bases and V 5 bases, and 6 bases lay outside the gene matches. Germline-derived CDR1 and CDR2 are SGHRS and YFSETQ. CDR3 residues: CASSPGQGQQYF. CDR3 DNA: TGCGCCAGCAGTCCTGGACAGGGACAGCAGTACTTC.

The rearrangement uses TRBV15 and TRBJ1-4; tentative D call: TRBD1 (5 bases). The CDR3 has 15 residues. Trimming left V 0 bases short and J 8 bases short, with 13 bases between. The V gene's germline CDR1 is LNHNV and CDR2 YYDKDF (reference sequence). CDR3 residues: CATSREAGPAEKLFF. The CDR3 DNA reads TGTGCCACCAGCAGAGAAGCGGGACCGGCCGAAAAACTGTTTTTT.

This clonotype has ten or more counts. The chain couples TRBV6-1 to TRBJ1-5; D unclear. CDR3 size: 15 residues. Trimming removed 4 bases from V and 9 bases from J, with 19 bases in between. Germline V gives CDR1 MNHNS, CDR2 SASEGT. CDR3 bases: TGTGCCAGCAGTGGCGGCCGCTCGCTTGGGCGGCCCCAGCATTTT. This gives the protein CASSGGRSLGRPQHF.

The chain carries TRBV20-1 and TRBJ1-6, with D unresolved. The CDR3 totals 14 residues. The V gene lost 6 bases and the J gene lost 8 bases, with 17 bases spanning the gap. CDR1 and CDR2 (germline): DFQATT, SNEGSKA (reference sequence). The CDR3 region has the DNA TGCAGTGCCGATGGGAGGTCCACCTATTCACCCCTCCACTTT. The encoded protein is CSADGRSTYSPLHF.

The chain joins TRBV29-1 to TRBJ1-1; maybe TRBD1 (6 bases). The CDR3 runs to 12 residues. The germline CDR1 and CDR2 sequences are SQVTM and ANQGSEA. V lost 7 bases and J 6 bases, leaving 15 bases between the germline ends. CDR3 bases: TGCAGCGGAATATGGACAGCTGCTGAAGCTTTCTTT. It encodes CSGIWTAAEAFF.

This clonotype has at least ten counts. V usage is TRBV28 and J usage is TRBJ2-2, with D perhaps assigned TRBD1 or TRBD2 (6 bases each). Trimming stripped 2 bases from V and 4 bases from J, with 11 bases between. The CDR3 is 15 residues long. CDR1 is MDHEN and CDR2 is SYDVKM in the germline V gene. DNA for the CDR3: TGTGCCAGCAGTTTAGAGGGGGGAATCACCGGGGAGCTGTTTTTT. Encoded protein: CASSLEGGITGELFF.

In this sample, this clonotype turned up a few times. The chain combines TRBV20-1 with TRBJ2-7; no definite D call. Trimming removed 0 bases from V and 7 bases from J, with 10 bases in between. Germline values: CDR1 DFQATT, CDR2 SNEGSKA (reference sequence). The CDR3 loop spans 12 amino acids. CDR3 region: CSARDRLSEQYF. The DNA of the CDR3 is TGCAGTGCTAGAGATCGCCTCTCTGAGCAGTACTTC.

This clonotype has more than one count but fewer than ten. The chain joins TRBV7-2 to TRBJ1-5; no firm D call. Trimming took 1 base from V and 4 from J, leaving 14 bases between them. The germline V gene encodes CDR1 SGHTA and CDR2 FQGNSA. There are 16 residues in the CDR3. DNA of the CDR3: TGTGCCAGCAGCTTAGATTTTGCGGCGTCGAATCAGCCCCAGCATTTT. It codes for CASSLDFAASNQPQHF.

V gene TRBV12-3 or TRBV12-4 combines with J gene TRBJ2-3, with D perhaps matching TRBD1 (5 bases). This CDR3 contains 15 residues. Between the trimmed V and J ends, which lost 0 bases and 6 bases, there was a span of 13 bases. The CDR3 here is CASSLATDSEDTQYF. The CDR3 region has the DNA TGTGCCAGCAGTTTAGCGACAGACTCGGAGGATACGCAGTATTTT.

This clonotype was observed at least ten times. The J gene is TRBJ2-3, the V gene TRBV6-2 or TRBV6-3; D may be TRBD2 (6 bases). Germline V gene lookup returns CDR1 MNHEY and CDR2 SVGEGT. V lost 2 bases to trimming and J lost 4 bases, with 10 bases between them. The CDR3 loop spans 14 amino acids. CDR3 in amino acids: CASSYGGSADTQYF. The CDR3 bases are TGTGCCAGCAGTTACGGGGGGTCGGCAGATACGCAGTATTTT.

J is TRBJ1-1 and V is TRBV5-8; 9 positions match TRBD1. V lost 2 bases to trimming and J lost 10 bases; unmatched junction nucleotides: 6. This CDR3 has 13 amino acids. Germline loops: CDR1 SGHTS, CDR2 YDEGEE. The CDR3, as DNA: TGTGCCAGCAGCTTAGGGACAGGGCAGGGAGCTTTCTTT. It translates to CASSLGTGQGAFF.

J is TRBJ1-1 and V is TRBV30, with TRBD1 matching over 7 bases. Germline V gives CDR1 GTSNPN, CDR2 SVGIG (reference sequence). V dropped 5 bases and J dropped 3; count of bases not matched to a gene: 0. The CDR3 runs to 11 residues. CDR3 in amino acids: CAWDRDTEAFF. The CDR3 nucleotides read TGTGCCTGGGACAGGGACACTGAAGCTTTCTTT.

The V gene is TRBV20-1, the J gene TRBJ2-7, with a possible D match to TRBD2 (5 bases). Germline loops: CDR1 DFQATT, CDR2 SNEGSKA (reference sequence). V shed 0 bases and J shed 3 bases, with 9 bases lying between them. The CDR3 runs 13 residues. The CDR3 DNA reads TGCAGTGCTAGAGACCCACGGGACTACGAGCAGTACGTC. Its translation: CSARDPRDYEQYV.

This rearrangement joins TRBV7-2 to TRBJ2-1, with a weak D call TRBD1 (5 bases). CDR1 SGHTA and CDR2 FQGNSA come from the germline V gene. With 8 bases removed from V and 9 bases from J, the gap between germline ends came to 20 bases. This CDR3 is built from 14 residues. CDR3 in DNA: TGTGCCAGCCGGCCGGACACCGCTTTTGGTGAGCAGTTCTTC. It yields the protein CASRPDTAFGEQFF. The full variable domain, completed using reference TRBV7-2 and TRBJ2-1, is GAGVSQSPSNKVTEKGKDVELRCDPISGHTALYWYRQSLGQGLEFLIYFQGNSAPDKSGLPSDRFSAERTGGSVSTLTIQRTQQEDSAVYLCASRPDTAFGEQFFGPGTRLTVL.

This clonotype was seen more than once but under ten times. This chain uses TRBV11-2 with TRBJ2-5; no clear D. The length of the CDR3 is 12 residues. V was cut by 4 bases and J by 1 base, with 4 bases left in between. CDR1 is SGHAT, CDR2 FQNNGV, per germline. The CDR3 region is CASSSFQETQYF. The CDR3 bases are TGTGCCAGCAGCTCGTTCCAAGAGACCCAGTACTTC.

The sample holds a few counts of this clonotype. V and J are TRBV6-2 or TRBV6-3 and TRBJ1-2; TRBD1 matches at 9 bases. CDR1 is MNHEY and CDR2 is SVGEGT in the germline V gene. The CDR3 is made up of 18 amino acids. The ends lost 0 bases at V and 1 base at J; junction bases unmatched: 9. The CDR3 protein is CASSYSRDGQGNNYGYTF. DNA of the CDR3: TGTGCCAGCAGTTACTCGAGAGACGGACAGGGGAATAACTATGGCTACACCTTC.

This clonotype turned up a few times. The rearrangement uses TRBV6-5 and TRBJ2-7; weak D call: TRBD1 (5 bases). Trimming took off 5 bases at V and 2 bases at J, with 13 bases between the two ends. The CDR3 extends over 14 amino acids. Germline V lookup: CDR1 MNHEY, CDR2 SVGAGI. CDR3 sequence: CASSPVTATYEQYV. Written as DNA, the CDR3 is TGTGCCAGCAGTCCGGTGACAGCAACCTACGAGCAGTACGTC.